This TCR beta chain was found in a study of neurological immune-mediated disorders. The study's findings and limits: Expanded clones shared no CDR3 amino acid sequences across subjects, suggesting private repertoires in all groups.

Ten or more counts support this clonotype. Its target is not known. 5'RACE employing 10-nucleotide random UMIs yielded the cDNA. Every sequencing run generated in excess of 160 million TCR-beta sequences. These sequences covered 15-18 subjects. A single record per CDR3 protein comes from TCRdb applying MiXCR to the 5' RACE reads. Of just under 60,000 distinct CDR3 sequences listed, around 3.4% were seen once; the top ten hold around 3.3%. Germline assignment: CDR1 MGHRA and CDR2 YSYEKL. This CDR3 is 18 amino acids long. Trimming removed 1 base from V and 0 bases from J; junction bases left unmatched: 5.

The chain employs TRBV4-1 and TRBJ2-2; 10 nucleotides agree with TRBD2. This TCR was recovered from a woman aged 30 to 39 with multiple sclerosis. The sample taken for sequencing was PBMCs. CDR3 in amino acids: CASSQGRLAGANTGELFF. CDR3 nucleotides: TGCGCCAGCAGCCAAGGAAGGCTAGCGGGGGCGAACACCGGGGAGCTGTTTTTT.